This T cell receptor beta chain was profiled in a study of T cell changes during pregnancy in multiple sclerosis. The CDR3 covers 14 residues. CDR1 is SEHNR, CDR2 FQNEAQ, per germline (reference sequence). Unmatched junction bases numbered 3, after V lost 5 bases and J lost 1 base. Some clones are missing from TCRdb's copy, which holds only in-frame ones; the method was immunoSEQ multiplex PCR. In the table there are about 110,000 clones, 85% to 95% of which are singletons. The V and J genes are TRBV7-9 and TRBJ1-1; 8 nucleotides align to TRBD1. Sequences were derived from peripheral blood, sampled after pregnancy. This TCR was recovered from a female donor with multiple sclerosis, enrolled in a pregnancy study. The CDR3 region is CASSTGGWNTEAFF. The CDR3 region has the DNA TGTGCCAGCAGCACAGGGGGATGGAACACTGAAGCTTTCTTT. Filled out from reference TRBV7-9 and TRBJ1-1, the complete variable domain reads DTGVSQNPRHKITKRGQNVTFRCDPISEHNRLYWYRQTLGQGPEFLTYFQNEAQLEKSRLLSDRFSAERPKGSFSTLEIQRTEQGDSAMYLCASSTGGWNTEAFFGQGTRLTVV.